The rows below give T cell receptor beta chains drawn from one sample of a study of T-cell memory formation after mild COVID-19. TCRdb reprocessed the 5' RACE reads via MiXCR and lists one record per CDR3 protein. The data hold about 130,000 distinct CDR3 sequences, with almost 25% observed a single time. The sequenced material came from PBMCs or a T cell subset sorted from them (not recorded which). Source of these receptors: an adult woman who had mild COVID-19 (a few samples of this study predate the infection). Cell type and time point are not known. CDR3s include the opening cysteine and the closing phenylalanine or tryptophan. Each record gives: D gene, J gene, V gene, clone size, CDR3 protein, CDR3 DNA. D genes are given only for firm matches. For some rows the clone size is stated as once, few or many, or as a class when expanded; others skip it.

NA,TRBJ1-5,TRBV20-1,once,CSASVGTQPQHF,TGCAGTGCTAGCGTCGGGACCCAGCCCCAGCATTTT
NA,TRBJ2-7,TRBV11-3,few,CASSPPGSHEQYF,TGTGCCAGCAGCCCCCCGGGGAGTCACGAGCAGTACTTC
TRBD1,TRBJ2-7,TRBV12-3/TRBV12-4,NA,CASSPLRQGQSYEQYF,TGTGCCAGCAGTCCCCTCCGACAGGGTCAGAGCTACGAGCAGTACTTC
TRBD2,TRBJ2-7,TRBV29-1,few,CSVGLAGTYEQYF,TGCAGCGTTGGTCTAGCGGGGACCTACGAGCAGTACTTC
NA,TRBJ1-2,TRBV7-2,NA,CATLRGGYGYTF,TGTGCCACCCTCCGGGGGGGCTATGGCTACACCTTC
NA,TRBJ1-1,TRBV7-9,NA,CASSLPRGHLNTEAFF,TGTGCCAGCAGTCTACCCCGAGGGCACCTGAACACTGAAGCTTTCTTT
NA,TRBJ2-7,TRBV11-3,few,CASTYLGEQYF,TGTGCCAGCACCTATTTGGGCGAGCAGTACTTC
NA,TRBJ2-3,TRBV12-3/TRBV12-4,NA,CASSLLATDTQYF,TGTGCCAGCAGTTTGCTAGCAACAGATACGCAGTATTTT
NA,TRBJ1-1,TRBV18,NA,CASSPGGAEAFF,TGTGCCAGCTCACCCGGAGGGGCAGAAGCTTTCTTT
NA,TRBJ2-7,TRBV2,few,CASSGQGRTNEQYF,TGTGCCAGCAGTGGTCAAGGGCGTACCAACGAGCAGTACTTC
NA,TRBJ1-2,TRBV4-1,NA,CASSQDRKAGLYGYTF,TGCGCCAGCAGCCAAGATCGAAAAGCGGGACTCTATGGCTACACCTTC
NA,TRBJ2-5,TRBV20-1,NA,CSARDRANLGGETQYF,TGCAGTGCTAGAGACCGGGCAAACCTTGGGGGAGAGACCCAGTACTTC
TRBD1,TRBJ2-1,TRBV7-2,NA,CASSLDRGGNNEQFF,TGTGCCAGCAGCTTAGACAGGGGCGGAAACAATGAGCAGTTCTTC